This TCR beta chain stems from a study of technical replicates of blood from a few donors. V lost 5 bases, J lost 8 bases, and 6 bases stayed unmatched. In germline, CDR1 is SGHDN, CDR2 FVKESK. This CDR3 is built from 15 residues. Sequencing used immunoSEQ multiplex PCR; TCRdb keeps in-frame clones, though not all of them. There are about 100,000 clones in the sample; approximately 94% occur only once, and approximately 0.22% lies in the top ten. This receptor was identified in a human donor in good health. The sequenced material came from T cells isolated from PBMCs. The V call is TRBV14, the J call TRBJ2-1; TRBD2 aligns across 13 bases. CDR3 DNA sequence: TGTGCCAGCAGCACGCGGACTAGCGGGAGCCATGAGCAGTTCTTC. It encodes CASSTRTSGSHEQFF.